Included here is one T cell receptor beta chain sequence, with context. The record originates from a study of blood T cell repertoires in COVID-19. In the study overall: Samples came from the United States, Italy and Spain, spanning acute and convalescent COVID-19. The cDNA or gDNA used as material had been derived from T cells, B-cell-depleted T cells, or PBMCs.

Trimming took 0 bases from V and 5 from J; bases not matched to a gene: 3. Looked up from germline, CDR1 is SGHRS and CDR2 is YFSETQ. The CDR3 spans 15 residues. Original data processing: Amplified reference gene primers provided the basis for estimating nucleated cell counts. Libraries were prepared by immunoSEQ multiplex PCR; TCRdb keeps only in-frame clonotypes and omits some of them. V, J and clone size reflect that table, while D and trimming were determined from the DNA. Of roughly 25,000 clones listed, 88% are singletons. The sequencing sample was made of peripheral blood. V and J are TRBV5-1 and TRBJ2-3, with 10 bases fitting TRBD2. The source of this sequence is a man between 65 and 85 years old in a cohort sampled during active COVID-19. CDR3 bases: TGCGCCAGCAGCTTGGTAGCGGGAGGAGGAGATACGCAGTATTTT. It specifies CASSLVAGGGDTQYF.